This TCR beta chain came from a study of T cells after yellow fever vaccination. J lost 5 bases, V lost 3 bases, and 2 bases had no gene match. The germline gives CDR1 MNHEY, CDR2 SVGAGI. This CDR3 is built from 15 residues. TCRdb itself ran the 5' RACE reads through MiXCR, one entry per CDR3 protein. The sample comprises under 550,000 distinct CDR3 sequences, 20% to 25% of which are singletons, and 16% rests with the top ten. The origin of this receptor is a man aged 18 to 35 who received the YFV17D yellow fever vaccine. The rearrangement links TRBV6-5 to TRBJ1-6; 9 bases align to TRBD1. Here the sequenced sample was PBMCs, taken roughly 20 days after the first yellow fever vaccination. The CDR3 reads CASSYTGGNNSPLHF. The CDR3 nucleotides are TGTGCCAGCAGTTATACAGGGGGCAATAATTCACCCCTCCACTTT.